This is a list of T cell receptor beta chains from one sample in a study of blood T cell repertoires in COVID-19. Clones were sequenced by immunoSEQ multiplex PCR, and TCRdb holds only the in-frame ones, with some missing. The repertoire holds a few hundred thousand clones, with 83% as singletons. The specimen was peripheral blood. All receptors derive from a woman aged 45-65 years with acute or convalescent COVID-19. The CDR3 runs from the conserved cysteine through the conserved F or W. Each record gives: J gene, D gene, V gene, CDR3 protein. D genes are given only for firm matches.

>TRBJ2-2|TRBD2|TRBV7-6
CASSSERDNTGELFF
>TRBJ1-1|NA|TRBV3-1/TRBV3-2
CASRHYRDENTEAFF
>TRBJ1-5|TRBD1|TRBV27
CASRGTGGNQPQHF
>TRBJ2-3|NA|TRBV19
CASSIVTRSYTDTQYF
>TRBJ2-5|NA|TRBV10-3
CAIRDPTGQETQYF
>TRBJ1-1|NA|TRBV29-1
CAHRDNTEAFF
>TRBJ2-2|NA|TRBV5-1
CASSSGSNTGELFF
>TRBJ2-2|NA|TRBV20-1
CSASSDTGELFF
>TRBJ2-7|TRBD1|TRBV2
CASRGQGVEQYF
>TRBJ2-7|TRBD1|TRBV19
CASSIQTGGVYEQYF
>TRBJ1-3|NA|TRBV2
CASSLQQISGNTIYF
>TRBJ1-5|TRBD1|TRBV7-9
CASSPPGQIQSVPQHF
>TRBJ1-5|TRBD1|TRBV29-1
CSVAGGAGNQPQHF
>TRBJ2-5|NA|TRBV6-5
CASSYPDGAQYF
>TRBJ2-2|NA|TRBV6-5
CATQGQATGELFF
>TRBJ1-2|NA|TRBV29-1
CSVDSGYGGYTF
>TRBJ1-1|TRBD1|TRBV5-1
CASSFSGTANTEAFF
>TRBJ2-3|TRBD2|TRBV2
CASSELRGGGTDTQYF
>TRBJ2-7|TRBD1|TRBV24-1
CATSDLTGTGGKGEQYF
>TRBJ1-4|NA|TRBV7-2
CASSLAVGSEKLFF
>TRBJ1-2|TRBD1|TRBV2
CASSETGQGKGYTF
>TRBJ1-1|TRBD1|TRBV5-8
CASSLHGQGAGLNTEAFF
>TRBJ1-5|NA|TRBV6-1
CASSELAGPGQPQHF
>TRBJ1-2|TRBD1|TRBV27
CASSRDRVAFGYTF
>TRBJ1-4|TRBD1|TRBV29-1
CSVVRRGQGGEKLFF
>TRBJ1-2|TRBD1|TRBV7-2
CASRRDRGWGYTF
>TRBJ1-6|NA|TRBV7-9
CASSFGGTENSPLHF
>TRBJ2-1|TRBD2|TRBV5-6
CASSAGLAKRQFF
>TRBJ2-1|NA|TRBV7-2
CASSLAALRMQFF
>TRBJ1-1|NA|TRBV7-3
CASSARGGAEAFF
>TRBJ2-1|TRBD1|TRBV6-2/TRBV6-3
CASSRDRGRASGISYNEQFF
>TRBJ1-2|NA|TRBV29-1
CSVEGGSSYGYTF
>TRBJ2-1|TRBD2|TRBV9
CASSLAGGPYNEQFF
>TRBJ2-1|NA|TRBV25-1
CASSAEQFF
>TRBJ2-5|NA|TRBV5-1
CASSLGGVRGETQYF
>TRBJ1-2|NA|TRBV28
CASSPPGGRSYGYTF
>TRBJ2-6|NA|TRBV27
CASKTPGEPGANVLTF
>TRBJ2-1|TRBD1|TRBV6-2/TRBV6-3
CASSYSGTGGFEQFF
>TRBJ1-5|NA|TRBV4-1
CASSQDSGPNQPQHF
>TRBJ1-2|TRBD1|TRBV3-1/TRBV3-2
CASSQAGTGSDYTF
>TRBJ2-1|NA|TRBV7-8
CASSLVTGHSSYNEQFF
>TRBJ1-1|NA|TRBV29-1
CSSVRGSDTEAFF
>TRBJ2-1|NA|TRBV7-3
CASSLRDSDEQFF
>TRBJ1-3|NA|TRBV2
CASRPQSSGNTIYF
>TRBJ1-4|NA|TRBV19
CASSIQGTNEKLFF
>TRBJ1-1|TRBD1|TRBV9
CASSETGGVNTEAFF
>TRBJ2-1|NA|TRBV10-3
CAISDGIASNEQFF
>TRBJ2-1|TRBD1|TRBV10-3
CAIGGDRVGNEQFF
>TRBJ1-4|NA|TRBV5-6
CASSLDRGEKLFF
>TRBJ2-5|NA|TRBV6-2/TRBV6-3
CASSYSSKETQYF
>TRBJ2-1|TRBD2|TRBV12-3/TRBV12-4
CASRGRANNEQFF
>TRBJ2-2|TRBD1|TRBV5-1
CASRADPGTGLTGELFF
>TRBJ2-3|TRBD2|TRBV5-1
CASSLRGLAGATTDTQYF
>TRBJ1-5|NA|TRBV2
CASKATTGGSNQPQHF
>TRBJ1-1|NA|TRBV6-5
CASSYAPELEAFF